This T cell receptor (beta chain) was sequenced for a study of chemoradiotherapy in HPV16-positive cancers. Samples were taken several times over chemoradiotherapy. Between the trimmed V and J ends, which lost 3 bases and 9 bases, there was a span of 15 bases. CDR1 and CDR2 (germline): SGHVS, FQNEAQ. The CDR3 runs 14 residues. Only in-frame clones appear in the TCRdb table, and some are missing; sequencing was by immunoSEQ multiplex PCR. This sample has about 29,000 clones, with 91% found just once. Only one count was recorded for this clone. Here the sequenced sample was blood, taken from a patient who underwent chemoradiotherapy. This TCR came from a human donor with HPV-associated anogenital cancer. The chain is built from TRBV7-8 and TRBJ2-1; no reliable D call. The CDR3 region is CASSFQSLRVEQFF. The CDR3 nucleotides read TGTGCCAGCAGCTTCCAGTCACTAAGGGTTGAGCAGTTCTTC.